What follows are 8 T cell receptor beta chains derived from one specimen sequenced in a study of blood T cells in healthy people across ages. It was with a sample-barcoded 5' primer and a J-beta primer mix that a second PCR of roughly 7 to 12 cycles was run. TCRdb reanalysed the 5' RACE reads using MiXCR and keeps one entry per CDR3 protein. This sample has 500,000 to 650,000 distinct CDR3 sequences, with about 25% found just once. This same sample was also part of a study on T cells of mothers and their children.

Source material: blood. The receptor source for this set is a boy aged 2 to 10 in good health.

The J gene is TRBJ2-1, the V gene TRBV27, with TRBD2 matching 11 bases. V trimming: 9 bases; J trimming: 7 bases; junction bases outside the gene matches: 5. Germline-derived CDR1 and CDR2 are MNHEY and SMNVEV (reference sequence). This CDR3 contains 13 residues. Written as DNA, the CDR3 is TGTGCCAGGTTAGCGGGGGGGCAAAATGAGCAGTTCTTC. This codes for CARLAGGQNEQFF.

The chain recombines TRBV28 with TRBJ1-4; 7 bases are a match to TRBD1. The CDR3 length is 14 residues. The V gene end was trimmed by 6 bases and the J gene end by 5 bases; junction bases not matched to a gene: 6. The germline V gene has CDR1 MDHEN and CDR2 SYDVKM. This CDR3 is CASRPDRVNEKLFF. The CDR3 region has the DNA TGTGCCAGCAGGCCCGACAGGGTAAATGAAAAACTGTTTTTT.

This clonotype turned up a few times. The chain employs TRBV5-1 and TRBJ2-5; D unresolved. The last part of the DNA fits TRBJ2-1 better; the J call may be wrong. The CDR3 covers 12 residues. CDR1 and CDR2 (germline): SGHRS, YFSETQ. The chain's CDR3 is CASSHNYNEQFF. The CDR3 DNA is TGCGCCAGCAGCCACAACTATAATGAGCAGTTCTTC.

This clonotype was counted only a few times. The chain employs TRBV6-6 and TRBJ2-7; D gene ambiguous. This CDR3 comprises 14 residues. Per the germline V gene, CDR1 is MNHNY and CDR2 is SVGAGI (reference sequence). Trimming pared 6 bases from V and 0 bases from J, leaving 12 bases between. The CDR3 region has the DNA TGTGCCAGCAGGCTTACCGTCGCCTCCTACGAGCAGTACTTC. Translation gives CASRLTVASYEQYF.

This clonotype was detected only a few times. This sequence joins TRBV12-5 and TRBJ1-1; D perhaps matches TRBD1 (6 bases). In germline, CDR1 is LGHNT, CDR2 FRNRAP. Trimming cost V 5 bases and J 1 base, with 11 bases left between them. This CDR3 has 14 residues. For the CDR3, the DNA is TGTGCTAGTGGTCCGCAGGGGTGGAACACTGAAGCTTTCTTT. Translating it yields CASGPQGWNTEAFF.

This chain links TRBV7-3 with TRBJ2-5, with 9 bases fitting TRBD2. Germline V gives CDR1 SGHTA, CDR2 FQGTGA. CDR3 size: 17 residues. Trimming cost V 5 bases and J 0 bases; bases outside gene matches: 10. The CDR3 spells CASSLGPRGGYQETQYF. CDR3 bases: TGTGCCAGCAGCCTCGGGCCGCGGGGGGGTTACCAAGAGACCCAGTACTTC.

The chain has TRBV5-1 and TRBJ2-5; D remains unclear. The CDR3 has 14 residues. V gave up 3 bases and J gave up 4 bases, with 13 bases separating them. Looked up from germline, CDR1 is SGHRS and CDR2 is YFSETQ. CDR3 sequence reads: CASSSNSVGETQYF. The CDR3 nucleotides are TGCGCCAGCAGCTCCAACAGCGTCGGAGAGACCCAGTACTTC.

The chain has TRBV20-1 and TRBJ2-7, with 11 bases matching TRBD2. Unmatched junction bases numbered 8, after V lost 0 bases and J lost 4 bases. Germline V gene lookup returns CDR1 DFQATT and CDR2 SNEGSKA (reference sequence). CDR3 length equals 16 residues. The CDR3 nucleotides are TGCAGTGCTAGAGATCTAGCGGGGGGCCCTTATTACGAGCAGTACTTC. This encodes CSARDLAGGPYYEQYF.